The 8 T cell receptor beta chains given below trace back to one sample, sequenced in a study of naive and memory T cell subsets (dated by TCRdb to about 2017). These receptors have no known antigen. Paper-wide results and their limitations: Naive repertoires, especially CD8, contained a few larger clonotypes, possibly memory cells re-expressing CD45RA.

The library was produced with UMI-ligation and nested PCR. The sequencer listed for this sample is Illumina MiSeq. The beta constant-region primer consisted of an equimolar mixture of two oligonucleotides that together covered TRBC1 and TRBC2. Four rounds of PCR, combining the SP2 primer with nested alpha and beta constant-region primers, were used to amplify the ligated cDNA. Using fastp at Q25 and MiXCR, TCRdb reprocessed the public reads and kept productive beta chains. Every distinct CDR3 protein forms one entry, paired with its most common genes and DNA. In all, the sample holds around 83,000 distinct CDR3 sequences, and approximately 10% of those were seen once. The ten largest clonotypes hold more than 0.13% of the sample. The material sequenced was naive CD4+ T cells from blood. The cell subset or site label, as the study defines it: naive T cells, CD45RA high CD27+. The source is a human donor in good health.

This clonotype was recorded at least ten times. The chain employs TRBV29-1 and TRBJ2-3, with 10 bases matching TRBD2. The germline CDR1 and CDR2 sequences are SQVTM and ANQGSEA. Trimming took 4 bases from V and 2 from J; bases not matched to a gene: 12. The CDR3 covers 17 residues. The CDR3 protein is CSVGQRTSGWVTDTQYF. The CDR3 DNA is TGCAGCGTTGGCCAGAGGACTAGCGGATGGGTCACAGATACGCAGTATTTT.

The V call is TRBV7-9, the J call TRBJ2-3; 10 nucleotides match TRBD2. The CDR3 covers 17 residues. After removal of 5 bases from V and 5 bases from J, the junction contained 13 bases not matched to a gene. Germline V CDR1 and CDR2: SEHNR, FQNEAQ (reference sequence). In nucleotides, the CDR3 is TGTGCCAGCAGCGCCCGGAAGGCGGCTAGCGGGAGAGATACGCAGTATTTT. It translates to CASSARKAASGRDTQYF.

This clonotype was counted a few times. This chain joins TRBV10-2 and TRBJ1-4; 8 bases are shared with TRBD1. The CDR3 is 16 residues long. J was trimmed by 8 bases and V by 2 bases; bases with no gene match: 10. Germline V gene data show CDR1 as WSHSY and CDR2 as SAAADI. The CDR3 reads CASSEGFGTGREKLFF. CDR3 coding DNA: TGCGCCAGCAGTGAGGGTTTCGGGACAGGTCGGGAAAAACTGTTTTTT.

This clonotype came up many times. The rearrangement uses TRBV7-2 and TRBJ1-1, with D hard to call. The germline V and J ends were trimmed by 1 base and 0 bases, with 6 bases remaining between them. The CDR3 runs 14 residues. In germline, CDR1 is SGHTA, CDR2 FQGNSA. The CDR3, as DNA: TGTGCCAGCAGCTTAGGTCAGATGAACACTGAAGCTTTCTTT. It is translated as CASSLGQMNTEAFF.

In this sample, this clonotype turned up many times. This sequence joins TRBV6-2 or TRBV6-3 and TRBJ2-1, with D possibly TRBD1 on 6 matching bases. The V gene's germline CDR1 is MNHEY and CDR2 SVGEGT. The CDR3 covers 13 residues. Trimming removed 0 bases from V and 7 bases from J, with 7 bases in between. CDR3 DNA sequence: TGTGCCAGCAGTTACTCGAGGGGGAATGAGCAGTTCTTC. The encoded protein is CASSYSRGNEQFF.

This clonotype was detected only a few times. V gene TRBV27 combines with J gene TRBJ2-5; 7 nucleotides match TRBD1. Germline assignment: CDR1 MNHEY and CDR2 SMNVEV (reference sequence). The CDR3 consists of 13 residues. The V gene end was trimmed by 5 bases and the J gene end by 5 bases; junction bases not matched to a gene: 5. CDR3 region: CASSNHRGETQYF. The CDR3 region has the DNA TGTGCCAGCAGTAACCACAGGGGCGAGACCCAGTACTTC.

This clonotype has only a few counts. This chain links TRBV20-1 with TRBJ2-5, with TRBD2 identical over 14 bases. This CDR3 has 17 residues. Germline CDR1 and CDR2: DFQATT and SNEGSKA (reference sequence). With V trimmed by 6 bases and J by 2 bases, 11 bases remained unmatched. In DNA form, the CDR3 reads TGCAGTGCCCGTGGACTAGCGGGGGGCCTGCATCAAGAGACCCAGTACTTC. This gives the protein CSARGLAGGLHQETQYF.

This clonotype was detected ten times or more. The V and J genes are TRBV18 and TRBJ2-1; D gene ambiguous. Germline V lookup: CDR1 KGHSH, CDR2 LQKENI. CDR3 size: 13 residues. Trimming left V 5 bases short and J 8 bases short, with 13 bases between. The CDR3 sequence is CASSISSADEQFF. The CDR3 DNA reads TGTGCCAGCTCAATCTCCTCGGCCGATGAGCAGTTCTTC.